The rows below give T cell receptor beta chains drawn from one sample of a study of CD8+CD57+ T cells in acquired aplastic anemia. In TCRdb, the reads were re-called with MiXCR into one record per CDR3 protein. The table lists roughly 190,000 distinct CDR3 sequences, approximately 52% of them singletons, with 15% to 20% in the top ten. The sequencing input was sorted CD4+, CD8+, or CD8+CD57+ T cells (not recorded which) from PBMCs. Receptors originate from a human donor in good health, serving as a control. CDR3s include the opening cysteine and the closing phenylalanine or tryptophan. D genes are given only for firm matches. Not all rows give a size; the values are once, few, many and, for expanded clones, a class.

clone_size d_call j_call v_call cdr3_aa cdr3_nt
many . TRBJ1-5 TRBV12-3/TRBV12-4 CASRITGRNQPQHF TGTGCCAGCAGGATTACAGGTAGAAATCAGCCCCAGCATTTT
many . TRBJ2-7 TRBV7-3 CASSLSDRNSYEQYF TGTGCCAGCAGCTTATCGGACAGAAACTCCTACGAGCAGTACTTC
many . TRBJ1-1 TRBV29-1 CSVGGGGEAFF TGCAGCGTTGGTGGCGGGGGTGAAGCTTTCTTT
few TRBD1 TRBJ2-7 TRBV29-1 CSVGPGQGVGQYF TGCAGCGTGGGCCCGGGACAGGGCGTCGGGCAGTACTTC
. . TRBJ1-4 TRBV29-1 CSARERGRGEKLFF TGCAGCGCAAGGGAACGGGGGCGCGGTGAAAAACTGTTTTTT
. TRBD1 TRBJ1-1 TRBV20-1 CSASSDRVNTEAFF TGCAGTGCTAGTTCCGACAGGGTTAACACTGAAGCTTTCTTT
. TRBD1 TRBJ1-3 TRBV7-2 CASSFQGARNTIYF TGTGCCAGCAGCTTTCAGGGGGCAAGAAACACCATATATTTT
. TRBD2 TRBJ2-3 TRBV7-8 CASSLLPYLAGEKDTQYF TGTGCCAGCAGCTTATTACCCTACCTAGCGGGGGAAAAGGATACGCAGTATTTT
once TRBD1 TRBJ2-1 TRBV10-3 CAISDPGQGNNEQFF TGTGCCATCAGTGACCCGGGACAGGGGAACAATGAGCAGTTCTTC
many . TRBJ2-3 TRBV5-1 CASSLAGDTQYF TGTGCCAGCAGCTTAGCTGGAGATACGCAGTATTTT
many . TRBJ2-5 TRBV11-2 CASSLDRAKKTQYF TGTGCCAGCAGCTTAGACAGGGCTAAAAAGACCCAGTACTTC
. . TRBJ1-1 TRBV19 CASRPGLNTEAFF TGTGCCAGTAGGCCCGGGCTGAACACTGAAGCTTTCTTT
. . TRBJ1-6 TRBV6-5 CASSSTDGRNSPLHF TGTGCCAGCAGCTCTACCGACGGAAGGAATTCACCCCTCCACTTT
. . TRBJ2-2 TRBV7-3 CASSLTPQNTGELFF TGTGCCAGCAGCTTAACTCCACAGAACACCGGGGAGCTGTTTTTT
many . TRBJ2-3 TRBV19 CASRASSTDTQYF TGTGCCAGTAGGGCTAGCTCCACAGATACGCAGTATTTT
few . TRBJ1-2 TRBV27 CASSLKITSRGYGYTF TGTGCCAGCAGTTTAAAGATCACTTCAAGGGGCTATGGCTACACCTTC
. . TRBJ2-1 TRBV29-1 CSVAVVLVDEQFF TGCAGCGTTGCGGTAGTATTGGTTGATGAGCAGTTCTTC
. TRBD1 TRBJ2-3 TRBV5-1 CASSSSFVRGSDTQYF TGCGCCAGCAGCTCCTCGTTTGTCAGGGGGTCAGATACGCAGTATTTT
few . TRBJ2-7 TRBV20-1 CSADEGFTEQYF TGCAGTGCTGACGAAGGTTTTACCGAGCAGTACTTC
. TRBD2 TRBJ2-3 TRBV19 CASSRAPGLAGAAISTDTQYF TGTGCCAGCAGCCGAGCACCGGGACTAGCGGGGGCCGCGATAAGCACAGATACGCAGTATTTT